The 18 T cell receptor beta chains listed next were all sequenced from one sample in a study of Graves' ophthalmopathy and Graves' hyperthyroidism (dated 2018 in TCRdb). TCRdb records Illumina HiSeq 2000 as the sequencer. For repertoire sequencing, the TCR beta CDR3 regions were amplified from RNA transcripts. HTBI primers and the Qiagen OneStep RT-PCR kit were used in a first-round RT-PCR, which was followed by a second-round multiplex PCR, size selection and purification. TCRdb handled the public reads itself, with Q25 trimming in fastp and clone calling in MiXCR, and kept productive beta chains. Duplicate CDR3 protein sequences are folded into a single record with the most common DNA and genes. Present in this sample are 650,000 to 800,000 distinct CDR3 sequences, just over 40% of which were seen just once. The ten top clones hold under 3.5% of the sample. The sequenced sample was peripheral blood. All receptors derive from an adult man with Graves' ophthalmopathy.

In the case of this clonotype: This may arise from a read error, as a much more abundant clone is one base away. The J gene is TRBJ2-7, the V gene TRBV19; D perhaps matches TRBD2 (5 bases). This CDR3 is built from 15 residues. From germline, CDR1 is LNHDA and CDR2 SQIVND (reference sequence). The V end lost 5 bases, the J end lost 5 bases, and 19 bases lay between the germline ends. The CDR3 DNA follows: TGTGCCAGTAGTGCCTTCTCGGGGTCCACCCACGAGCAGTACTTC. Amino acid sequence: CASSAFSGSTHEQYF.

This clonotype was counted at least ten times. This chain joins TRBV7-6 and TRBJ1-5; TRBD1 matches at 9 bases. The CDR3 sequence is 16 residues long. The ends lost 5 bases at V and 4 bases at J; junction bases unmatched: 9. CDR1 is SGHVS, CDR2 FNYEAQ, per germline. Written as DNA, the CDR3 is TGTGCCAGCAGCCCCCCTTCGACAGGGGGTAATCAGCCCCAGCATTTT. The encoded protein is CASSPPSTGGNQPQHF. Based on the CDR3 plus reference TRBV7-6 and TRBJ1-5, the full variable domain is GAGVSQSPRYKVTKRGQDVALRCDPISGHVSLYWYRQALGQGPEFLTYFNYEAQQDKSGLPNDRFSAERPEGSISTLTIQRTEQRDSAMYRCASSPPSTGGNQPQHFGDGTRLSIL.

Concerning this clonotype itself: Because the CDR3 is missing its conserved closing phenylalanine or tryptophan, this is likely a read error. The chain links TRBV25-1 to TRBJ1-1; D not certain. This CDR3 has 14 residues. V was clipped by 5 bases and J by 5 bases, with 15 bases between them. Germline V gene lookup returns CDR1 MGHDK and CDR2 SYGVNS. CDR3 nucleotide sequence: TGTGCCAGCAGTTCTCGGTACCTCGGGACTGAAGCTTTCCTT. Its translation: CASSSRYLGTEAFL.

The genes are TRBV6-5 and TRBJ1-1; D unclear. The germline CDR1 and CDR2 sequences are MNHEY and SVGAGI. CDR3 length: 15 residues. Trimming shortened V by 7 bases and J by 8 bases, and 23 bases separated the two germline ends. The CDR3 DNA reads TGTGCCAGCACATTGTACCGGACGGGTAACATAGAAGCTTTCTTT. Translated, it gives CASTLYRTGNIEAFF.

The chain couples TRBV7-9 to TRBJ1-1; 7 bases fit TRBD1. This CDR3 contains 16 residues. CDR1 is SEHNR, CDR2 FQNEAQ, per germline (reference sequence). The junction had 15 bases not matched to a gene; V was cut back by 5 bases and J by 6 bases. For the CDR3, the DNA is TGTGCCAGCAGCCAAGCCCAGTCCGGGGACAGAGCTGAAGCTTTCTTT. Protein: CASSQAQSGDRAEAFF.

This clonotype was picked up a small number of times. For the CDR3, the DNA is TGTGCCAGCACCCCCCCGGTAGCGGGGAACCAAGAGACCCAGTACTTC. The encoded protein is CASTPPVAGNQETQYF. The chain has TRBV7-8 and TRBJ2-5; 8 bases align to TRBD2. Looked up from germline, CDR1 is SGHVS and CDR2 is FQNEAQ. Germline trimming cut 7 bases from V and 0 bases from J; bases unmatched to any gene: 10. This CDR3 spans 16 amino acids.

This clonotype was detected once. The rearrangement uses TRBV7-9 and TRBJ2-7; TRBD1 matches 8 bases. After removal of 2 bases from V and 5 bases from J, the junction contained 14 bases not matched to a gene. Germline CDR1 is SEHNR and CDR2 is FQNEAQ (reference sequence). CDR3 length equals 17 residues. The CDR3: CASSLRLGQGLLDEQYF. CDR3 sequence (DNA): TGTGCCAGCAGCTTACGGCTAGGACAGGGTTTATTAGACGAGCAGTACTTC.

The sample holds a few counts of this clonotype. This sequence joins TRBV29-1 and TRBJ1-2, with TRBD1 as a possible D gene (6 bases). This CDR3 is built from 16 residues. Germline V CDR1 and CDR2: SQVTM, ANQGSEA. With 5 bases removed from V and 3 bases from J, the gap between germline ends came to 22 bases. CDR3 protein: CSVRTGLLGSHYGYTF. As DNA, the CDR3 is TGCAGCGTTCGAACAGGGTTATTAGGCTCCCACTATGGCTACACCTTC. Complete variable domain (other parts from reference TRBV29-1 and TRBJ1-2): SAVISQKPSRDICQRGTSLTIQCQVDSQVTMMFWYRQQPGQSLTLIATANQGSEATYESGFVIDKFPISRPNLTFSTLTVSNMSPEDSSIYLCSVRTGLLGSHYGYTFGSGTRLTVV.

The rearrangement joins TRBV24-1 to TRBJ1-5; 7 nucleotides line up with TRBD1. The CDR3 is 12 residues long. V lost 3 bases, J lost 14 bases, and 6 bases stayed unmatched. Per the germline V gene, CDR1 is KGHDR and CDR2 is SFDVKD. The DNA for the CDR3 is TGTGCCACCAGTGATAGGGGGCACAATGAGCATTTT. Its translation is CATSDRGHNEHF.

The table lists this clonotype with many counts. This sequence joins TRBV24-1 and TRBJ1-3, with D unclear. Germline lookup yields CDR1 KGHDR and CDR2 SFDVKD. The ends were cut back, 6 bases at V and 3 bases at J, with 2 bases in the middle. This CDR3 region has 11 residues. CDR3 in DNA: TGTGCCACCAGTCATGGAAACACCATATATTTT. Translated, it gives CATSHGNTIYF.

This clonotype came up many times. V usage is TRBV4-2 and J usage is TRBJ1-6; TRBD1 is a possible D gene (5 bases). Trimming pared 0 bases from V and 10 bases from J, leaving 13 bases between. Germline assignment: CDR1 LGHNA and CDR2 YNFKEQ. CDR3 length: 15 amino acids. The CDR3 nucleotides read TGTGCCAGCAGCCAAGAAGGCCAGGGCGAGTCACCCCTCCACTTT. This encodes CASSQEGQGESPLHF.

This clonotype has more than one count but fewer than ten. The J gene is TRBJ2-5, the V gene TRBV9, with unresolved D. The CDR3 spans 15 residues. Per the germline V gene, CDR1 is SGDLS and CDR2 is YYNGEE. V lost 0 bases and J lost 5, with 14 bases in between. The CDR3 sequence: CASSVGGSPGETQYF. Here the CDR3 DNA reads TGTGCCAGCAGCGTAGGGGGTAGCCCTGGGGAGACCCAGTACTTC.

As for this clonotype: A read error may be the cause here, since a much bigger clone is one base away. The rearrangement uses TRBV5-1 and TRBJ2-2; D is unclear. The CDR3 has 13 residues. Germline V lookup: CDR1 SGHRS, CDR2 YFSETQ. The V gene lost 0 bases and the J gene lost 7 bases, with 7 bases spanning the gap. The CDR3 nucleotides read TGCGCCAGCAGCTTGGACGCCATCGGGGAGCTGTTTTTT. Translation gives CASSLDAIGELFF.

This chain links TRBV7-9 with TRBJ2-5, with TRBD1 matching over 7 bases. The germline CDR1 and CDR2 sequences are SEHNR and FQNEAQ (reference sequence). Unmatched junction bases numbered 8, after V lost 6 bases and J lost 4 bases. This CDR3 contains 14 residues. In DNA form, the CDR3 reads TGTGCCAGCAGTCACAGGGGCCGGACAGAGACCCAGTACTTC. Protein product: CASSHRGRTETQYF.

The rearrangement uses TRBV20-1 and TRBJ2-7, with 10 bases matching TRBD1. This CDR3 has 13 amino acids. Trimming removed 3 bases from V and 3 bases from J; junction bases left unmatched: 2. Germline CDR1 reads DFQATT; CDR2 reads SNEGSKA (reference sequence). DNA of the CDR3: TGCAGTGCTAGCGACAGGGGGCGCTACGAGCAGTACTTC. It specifies CSASDRGRYEQYF.

This clonotype was recorded at least ten times. The chain joins TRBV19 to TRBJ2-7; 12 bases agree with TRBD1. Trimming cost V 11 bases and J 2 bases; bases outside gene matches: 10. CDR1 LNHDA and CDR2 SQIVND come from the germline V gene (reference sequence). The CDR3 is 15 amino acids. CDR3 region: CAPNQGTGGTYEQYF. The CDR3 nucleotides read TGTGCCCCTAATCAAGGGACAGGGGGCACCTACGAGCAGTACTTC.

This chain joins TRBV10-3 and TRBJ2-3, with 8 bases identical to TRBD2. The CDR3 spans 15 residues. With V trimmed by 6 bases and J by 3 bases, 8 bases remained unmatched. Germline values: CDR1 ENHRY, CDR2 SYGVKD. CDR3 in DNA: TGTGCCATCAGCATGCGGGGGGCCCGTACAGATACGCAGTATTTT. Translation gives CAISMRGARTDTQYF.

Many counts were recorded for this clonotype. V gene TRBV20-1 combines with J gene TRBJ1-6, with TRBD1 as a possible D gene (5 bases). Looked up from germline, CDR1 is DFQATT and CDR2 is SNEGSKA (reference sequence). The CDR3 extends over 13 amino acids. Trimming took 6 bases from V and 9 from J, leaving 15 bases between them. The CDR3 sequence: CSARRDFGSPLHF. In DNA form, the CDR3 reads TGCAGTGCGCGACGGGACTTCGGTTCACCCCTCCACTTT.